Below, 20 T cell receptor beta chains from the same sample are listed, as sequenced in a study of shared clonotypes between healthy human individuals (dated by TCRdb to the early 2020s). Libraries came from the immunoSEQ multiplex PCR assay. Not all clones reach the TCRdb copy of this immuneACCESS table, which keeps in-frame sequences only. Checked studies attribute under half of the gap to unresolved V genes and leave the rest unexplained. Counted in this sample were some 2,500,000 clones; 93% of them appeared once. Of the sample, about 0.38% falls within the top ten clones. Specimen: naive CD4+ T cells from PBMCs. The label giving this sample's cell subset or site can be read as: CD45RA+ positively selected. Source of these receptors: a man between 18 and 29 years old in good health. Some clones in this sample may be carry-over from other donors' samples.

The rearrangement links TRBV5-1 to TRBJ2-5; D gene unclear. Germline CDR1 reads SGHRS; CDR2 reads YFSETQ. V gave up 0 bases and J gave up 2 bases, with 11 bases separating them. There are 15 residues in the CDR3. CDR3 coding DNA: TGCGCCAGCAGCTTGGACGGCGGTTCACAAGAGACCCAGTACTTC. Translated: CASSLDGGSQETQYF.

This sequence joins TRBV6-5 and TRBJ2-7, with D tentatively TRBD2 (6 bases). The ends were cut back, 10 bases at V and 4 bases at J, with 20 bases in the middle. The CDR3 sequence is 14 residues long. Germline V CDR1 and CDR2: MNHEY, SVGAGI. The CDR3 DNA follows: TGTGCCACCTTTACCCGGGACTCTTCGTACGAGCAGTACTTC. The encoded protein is CATFTRDSSYEQYF.

The CDR3 protein is CASSLRDWKNTGELFF. CDR3 in DNA: TGTGCCAGCAGCTTAAGGGACTGGAAGAACACCGGGGAGCTGTTTTTT. The V call is TRBV7-9, the J call TRBJ2-2; possibly TRBD2 for D (6 bases). The V end was cut by 2 bases, the J end by 1 base, with 11 bases between. The CDR3 is 16 amino acids. CDR1 is SEHNR and CDR2 is FQNEAQ in the germline V gene (reference sequence).

The CDR3 sequence: CASSSGGSVNTQYF. CDR3 sequence (DNA): TGTGCCAGCAGTTCGGGCGGGAGTGTAAATACGCAGTATTTT. The V gene is TRBV6-5, the J gene TRBJ2-3, with 7 bases fitting TRBD2. Germline CDR1 MNHEY, CDR2 SVGAGI. The CDR3 is 14 amino acids. Trimming cost V 4 bases and J 7 bases; bases outside gene matches: 8.

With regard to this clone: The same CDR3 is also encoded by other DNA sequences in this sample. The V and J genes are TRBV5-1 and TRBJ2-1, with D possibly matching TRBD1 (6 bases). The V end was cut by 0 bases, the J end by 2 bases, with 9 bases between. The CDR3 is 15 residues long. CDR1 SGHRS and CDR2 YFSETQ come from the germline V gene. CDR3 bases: TGCGCCAGCAGCTTGGGGACAGCCACCTACAATGAGCAGTTCTTC. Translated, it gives CASSLGTATYNEQFF.

CDR3 DNA: TGTGCCAGCGGGACTAGCGGGATCTACAATGAGCAGTTCTTC. Translating it yields CASGTSGIYNEQFF. The chain links TRBV6-1 to TRBJ2-1, with 13 bases that match TRBD2. V lost 8 bases and J lost 3; bases outside the gene matches: 1. Looked up from germline, CDR1 is MNHNS and CDR2 is SASEGT. The CDR3 covers 14 residues.

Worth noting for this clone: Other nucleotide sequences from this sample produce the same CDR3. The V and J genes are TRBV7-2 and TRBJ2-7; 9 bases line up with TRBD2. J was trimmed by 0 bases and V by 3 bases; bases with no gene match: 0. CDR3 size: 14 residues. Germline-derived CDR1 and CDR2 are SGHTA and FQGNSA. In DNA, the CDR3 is TGTGCCAGCAGCTTTAGCGGGAGCTCCTACGAGCAGTACTTC. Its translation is CASSFSGSSYEQYF.

The CDR3 loop is CASTDPGQGKQDSNQPQHF. In nucleotides, the CDR3 is TGTGCCAGCACGGATCCGGGACAGGGTAAGCAAGATAGCAATCAGCCCCAGCATTTT. The J gene is TRBJ1-5, the V gene TRBV27; 9 nucleotides line up with TRBD1. The CDR3 loop spans 19 amino acids. Trimming took 7 bases from V and 0 from J; bases not matched to a gene: 16. Germline V gives CDR1 MNHEY, CDR2 SMNVEV (reference sequence).

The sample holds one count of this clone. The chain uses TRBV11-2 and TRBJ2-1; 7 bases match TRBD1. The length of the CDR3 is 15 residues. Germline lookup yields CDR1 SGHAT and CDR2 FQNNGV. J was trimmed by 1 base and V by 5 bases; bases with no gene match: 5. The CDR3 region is CASSRQGGSYNEQFF. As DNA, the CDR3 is TGTGCCAGCAGCCGACAGGGTGGGTCCTACAATGAGCAGTTCTTC.

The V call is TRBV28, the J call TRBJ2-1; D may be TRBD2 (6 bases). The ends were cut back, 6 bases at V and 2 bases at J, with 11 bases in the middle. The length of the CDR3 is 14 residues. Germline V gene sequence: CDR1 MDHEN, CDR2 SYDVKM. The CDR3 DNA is TGTGCCAGCAGACCGGGCGGGGCCTACAATGAGCAGTTCTTC. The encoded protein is CASRPGGAYNEQFF. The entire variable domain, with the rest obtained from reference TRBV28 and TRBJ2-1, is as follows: DVKVTQSSRYLVKRTGEKVFLECVQDMDHENMFWYRQDPGLGLRLIYFSYDVKMKEKGDIPEGYSVSREKKERFSLILESASTNQTSMYLCASRPGGAYNEQFFGPGTRLTVL.

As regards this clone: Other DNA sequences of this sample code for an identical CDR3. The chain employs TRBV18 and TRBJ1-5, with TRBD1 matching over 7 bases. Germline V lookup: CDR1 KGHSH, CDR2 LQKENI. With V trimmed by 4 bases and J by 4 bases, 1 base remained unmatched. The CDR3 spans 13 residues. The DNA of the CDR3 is TGTGCCAGCTCACTGGACAGGAATCAGCCCCAGCATTTT. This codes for CASSLDRNQPQHF.

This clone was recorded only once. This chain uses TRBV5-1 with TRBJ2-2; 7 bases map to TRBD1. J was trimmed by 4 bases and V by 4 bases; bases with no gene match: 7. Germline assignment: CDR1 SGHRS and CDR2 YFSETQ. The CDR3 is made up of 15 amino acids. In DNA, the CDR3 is TGCGCCAGCAGCGCTAGGACAGGCCGCACCGGGGAGCTGTTTTTT. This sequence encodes CASSARTGRTGELFF.

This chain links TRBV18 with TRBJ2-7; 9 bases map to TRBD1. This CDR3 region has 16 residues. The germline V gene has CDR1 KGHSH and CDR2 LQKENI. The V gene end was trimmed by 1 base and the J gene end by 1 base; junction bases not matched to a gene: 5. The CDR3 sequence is CASSPQDRGISYEQYF. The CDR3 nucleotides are TGTGCCAGCTCACCACAAGACAGGGGGATATCCTACGAGCAGTACTTC.

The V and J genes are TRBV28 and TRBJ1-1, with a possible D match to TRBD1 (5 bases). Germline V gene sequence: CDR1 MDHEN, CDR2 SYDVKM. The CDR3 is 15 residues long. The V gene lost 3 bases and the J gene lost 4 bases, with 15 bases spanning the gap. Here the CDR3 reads CASSFRGRVSTEAFF. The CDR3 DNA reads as TGTGCCAGCAGTTTTAGGGGCAGGGTTAGCACTGAAGCTTTCTTT.

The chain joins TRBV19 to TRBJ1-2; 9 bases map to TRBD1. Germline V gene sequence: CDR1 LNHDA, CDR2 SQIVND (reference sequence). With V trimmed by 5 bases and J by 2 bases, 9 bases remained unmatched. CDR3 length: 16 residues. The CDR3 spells CASSFTGTGRNYGYTF. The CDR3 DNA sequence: TGTGCCAGTAGTTTCACCGGGACAGGGAGAAACTATGGCTACACCTTC.

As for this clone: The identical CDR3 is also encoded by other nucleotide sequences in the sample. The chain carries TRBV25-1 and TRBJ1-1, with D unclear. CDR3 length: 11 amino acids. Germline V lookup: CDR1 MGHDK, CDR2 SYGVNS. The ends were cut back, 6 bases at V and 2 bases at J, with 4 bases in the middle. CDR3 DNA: TGTGCCAGCAGAGGCAACACTGAAGCTTTCTTT. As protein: CASRGNTEAFF. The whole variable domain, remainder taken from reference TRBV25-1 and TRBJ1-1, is EADIYQTPRYLVIGTGKKITLECSQTMGHDKMYWYQQDPGMELHLIHYSYGVNSTEKGDLSSESTVSRIRTEHFPLTLESARPSHTSQYLCASRGNTEAFFGQGTRLTVV.

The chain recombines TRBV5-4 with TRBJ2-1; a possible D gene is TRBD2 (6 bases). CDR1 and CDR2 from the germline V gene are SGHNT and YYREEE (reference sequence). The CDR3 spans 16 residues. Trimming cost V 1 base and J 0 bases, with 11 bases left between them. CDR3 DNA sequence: TGTGCCAGCAGCTTGAATGGAGGGAGCTCCTACAATGAGCAGTTCTTC. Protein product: CASSLNGGSSYNEQFF.

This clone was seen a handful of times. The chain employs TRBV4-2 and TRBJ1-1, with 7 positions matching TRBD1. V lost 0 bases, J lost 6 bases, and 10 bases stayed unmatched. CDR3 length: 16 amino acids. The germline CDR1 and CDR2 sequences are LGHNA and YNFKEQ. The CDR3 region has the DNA TGTGCCAGCAGCCAAGAGCGAGGAATCGACAGGGCTGAAGCTTTCTTT. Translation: CASSQERGIDRAEAFF.

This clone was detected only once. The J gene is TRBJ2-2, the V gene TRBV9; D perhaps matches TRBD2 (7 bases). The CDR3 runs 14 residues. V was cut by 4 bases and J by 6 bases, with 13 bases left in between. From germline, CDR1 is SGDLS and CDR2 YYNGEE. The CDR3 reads CASSLRGGSGELFF. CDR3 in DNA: TGTGCCAGCAGCTTACGCGGGGGCTCCGGGGAGCTGTTTTTT.

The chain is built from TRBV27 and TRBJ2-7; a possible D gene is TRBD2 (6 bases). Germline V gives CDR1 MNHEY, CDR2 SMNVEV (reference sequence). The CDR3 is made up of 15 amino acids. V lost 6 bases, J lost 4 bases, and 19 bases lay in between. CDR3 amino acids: CASRTTGTARYEQYF. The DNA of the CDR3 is TGTGCCAGCAGGACTACCGGGACTGCGAGGTACGAGCAGTACTTC.